Presented here are 21 T cell receptor beta chains from one specimen sequenced in a study of blood T cell dynamics during melanoma immunotherapy. The time point here: pre-treatment baseline. Profiling relied on immunoSEQ multiplex PCR, and the TCRdb table lists in-frame clones only, not all of them. The table has fewer than 11,000 clones, about 91% seen once; the top ten hold around 6.8%. The specimen comprised blood, sampled from a patient treated with checkpoint blockade. Source of these receptors: a human donor with melanoma.

The chain combines TRBV5-8 with TRBJ1-4; no firm D call. The CDR3 covers 15 residues. CDR1 is SGHTS and CDR2 is YDEGEE in the germline V gene. The V end was cut by 0 bases, the J end by 3 bases, with 9 bases between. Written as DNA, the CDR3 is TGTGCCAGCAGCTTGGGCCGGGCCCCTAATGAAAAACTGTTTTTT. Translating gives CASSLGRAPNEKLFF.

The V gene is TRBV7-2, the J gene TRBJ2-7; 10 bases map to TRBD2. From germline, CDR1 is SGHTA and CDR2 FQGNSA. The CDR3 is 15 amino acids. V lost 5 bases and J lost 9; bases outside the gene matches: 13. CDR3 in amino acids: CASSPRGLAGEGQYF. CDR3 coding DNA: TGTGCCAGCAGCCCTAGAGGGCTAGCGGGAGAGGGGCAGTACTTC.

The chain links TRBV28 to TRBJ2-5; the D gene is possibly TRBD2 (6 bases). V gave up 8 bases and J gave up 5 bases, with 21 bases separating them. Germline V lookup: CDR1 MDHEN, CDR2 SYDVKM. The CDR3 spans 15 residues. This CDR3 reads CASSRTYGGPETQYF. The CDR3 DNA is TGTGCCAGCTCGAGAACATACGGAGGGCCGGAGACCCAGTACTTC.

This sequence joins TRBV6-5 and TRBJ1-4; the D gene is possibly TRBD1 (6 bases). The CDR3 consists of 13 residues. Between the trimmed V and J ends, which lost 6 bases and 8 bases, there was a span of 13 bases. Germline values: CDR1 MNHEY, CDR2 SVGAGI. The CDR3 region has the DNA TGTGCCAGCAGCAATACAGGGAACGAAAAACTGTTTTTT. It codes for CASSNTGNEKLFF.

The chain uses TRBV29-1 and TRBJ2-1; 14 nucleotides match TRBD2. Trimming removed 2 bases from V and 4 bases from J; junction bases left unmatched: 7. Germline loops: CDR1 SQVTM, CDR2 ANQGSEA. This CDR3 contains 17 residues. The CDR3 DNA reads TGCAGCGTTGAAACGATCGGACTAGCGGGAGGATACAATGAGCAGTTCTTC. Amino acid sequence: CSVETIGLAGGYNEQFF.

The V and J genes are TRBV5-5 and TRBJ2-3; D possibly corresponds to TRBD2 (6 bases). Trimming cost V 0 bases and J 2 bases, with 13 bases left between them. CDR1 and CDR2 from the germline V gene are SGHKS and YYEKEE (reference sequence). This CDR3 is 16 amino acids long. The CDR3 loop reads CASSLGSSANTDTQYF. The CDR3 DNA reads as TGTGCCAGCAGCTTGGGTTCTAGCGCCAACACAGATACGCAGTATTTT.

The J gene is TRBJ1-1, the V gene TRBV28; D possibly corresponds to TRBD1 (5 bases). Trimming pared 3 bases from V and 3 bases from J, leaving 14 bases between. The CDR3 is 15 amino acids. The germline gives CDR1 MDHEN, CDR2 SYDVKM. CDR3 in DNA: TGTGCCAGCAGTTTGGGGGGGGGACCCTACACTGAAGCTTTCTTT. This translates into CASSLGGGPYTEAFF.

This chain links TRBV18 with TRBJ2-2; unclear D gene. V gave up 1 base and J gave up 1 base, with 7 bases separating them. Germline assignment: CDR1 KGHSH and CDR2 LQKENI. CDR3 size: 15 residues. The CDR3 nucleotides read TGTGCCAGCTCACCACAGGTCCAGAACACCGGGGAGCTGTTTTTT. This codes for CASSPQVQNTGELFF.

The gene calls are TRBV7-2 and TRBJ1-2; 8 nucleotides align to TRBD1. The CDR3 spans 16 residues. V was clipped by 4 bases and J by 6 bases; unmatched bases: 13. The germline CDR1 and CDR2 sequences are SGHTA and FQGNSA. This CDR3 reads CASSSEAGLQGDGYTF. The CDR3 DNA reads TGTGCCAGCAGCTCCGAGGCGGGATTACAGGGGGATGGCTACACCTTC.

The chain recombines TRBV4-3 with TRBJ1-3; D is unresolved. V lost 0 bases to trimming and J lost 4 bases, with 13 bases between them. Germline-derived CDR1 and CDR2 are LGHNA and YSLEER. CDR3 length: 16 amino acids. CDR3 region: CASSQDVVSLGNTIYF. For the CDR3, the DNA is TGCGCCAGCAGCCAAGATGTGGTATCTCTGGGAAACACCATATATTTT.

This chain joins TRBV19 and TRBJ1-5; D unclear. The germline CDR1 and CDR2 sequences are LNHDA and SQIVND (reference sequence). The CDR3 sequence is 15 residues long. V was shortened by 4 bases and J by 0 bases, with 10 bases between the two germline ends. The CDR3 protein is CASSKLLSSNQPQHF. CDR3 bases: TGTGCCAGTAGTAAATTACTGTCTAGCAATCAGCCCCAGCATTTT.

The chain is built from TRBV7-8 and TRBJ2-1; D might be TRBD2 (7 bases). V was clipped by 5 bases and J by 1 base, with 15 bases between them. This CDR3 comprises 16 residues. Germline-derived CDR1 and CDR2 are SGHVS and FQNEAQ. In DNA, the CDR3 is TGTGCCAGCAGCAGGGGGGGGACTGGATCCTACAATGAGCAGTTCTTC. Amino acids: CASSRGGTGSYNEQFF.

The chain recombines TRBV6-6 with TRBJ2-7; 7 nucleotides agree with TRBD1. The CDR3 covers 15 residues. Germline CDR1 is MNHNY and CDR2 is SVGAGI (reference sequence). V shed 9 bases and J 0 bases; nucleotides not matched to a gene: 11. The CDR3 DNA reads as TGTGCCAGTTCCTCCTGGACAGGTCACTCCTACGAGCAGTACTTC. Its translation is CASSSWTGHSYEQYF.

V and J are TRBV7-6 and TRBJ2-7; perhaps TRBD1 as D (5 bases). The CDR3 spans 13 residues. The V end lost 4 bases, the J end lost 6 bases, and 13 bases lay between the germline ends. CDR1 and CDR2 from the germline V gene are SGHVS and FNYEAQ. The CDR3 loop reads CASSSQGEFEQYF. For the CDR3, the DNA is TGTGCCAGCAGCTCCCAGGGTGAATTCGAGCAGTACTTC.

This clone showed up just a few times. The J gene is TRBJ1-5, the V gene TRBV7-9; unclear D gene. The V and J ends lost 5 bases and 5 bases respectively, with 16 bases between them. Germline V lookup: CDR1 SEHNR, CDR2 FQNEAQ (reference sequence). This CDR3 has 15 amino acids. The CDR3 DNA follows: TGTGCCAGCAGCCCTATTTCGGACGGGGATCAGCCCCAGCATTTT. Translated: CASSPISDGDQPQHF. Full variable domain (outside the CDR3, taken from reference TRBV7-9 and TRBJ1-5): DTGVSQNPRHKITKRGQNVTFRCDPISEHNRLYWYRQTLGQGPEFLTYFQNEAQLEKSRLLSDRFSAERPKGSFSTLEIQRTEQGDSAMYLCASSPISDGDQPQHFGDGTRLSIL.

The chain links TRBV7-2 to TRBJ2-7; TRBD1 matches 10 bases. The CDR3 consists of 15 residues. Per the germline V gene, CDR1 is SGHTA and CDR2 is FQGNSA. J gave up 4 bases and V 6 bases, and 9 bases lay outside the gene matches. In nucleotides, the CDR3 is TGTGCCAGCAGTCCATCAGGGACAGGGGCATACGAGCAGTACTTC. The encoded protein is CASSPSGTGAYEQYF. Full variable domain (remainder filled in from reference TRBV7-2 and TRBJ2-7): GAGVSQSPSNKVTEKGKDVELRCDPISGHTALYWYRQSLGQGLEFLIYFQGNSAPDKSGLPSDRFSAERTGGSVSTLTIQRTQQEDSAVYLCASSPSGTGAYEQYFGPGTRLTVT.

V and J are TRBV5-1 and TRBJ2-5; 12 bases map to TRBD2. CDR3 length: 14 residues. The trim removed 3 bases at V and 5 bases at J, leaving 2 bases unmatched. The germline V gene has CDR1 SGHRS and CDR2 YFSETQ. The DNA for the CDR3 is TGCGCCAGCAGCTCCGGACTAGCGGGGGAGACCCAGTACTTC. The encoded protein is CASSSGLAGETQYF.

J is TRBJ1-1 and V is TRBV14; D is undetermined. V was trimmed by 4 bases and J by 4 bases, leaving 13 bases between them. Per the germline V gene, CDR1 is SGHDN and CDR2 is FVKESK. The CDR3 length is 14 residues. The chain's CDR3 is CASSRIKRGTEAFF. CDR3 nucleotide sequence: TGTGCCAGCAGCCGGATTAAACGGGGCACTGAAGCTTTCTTT.

The chain combines TRBV4-3 with TRBJ2-1; 10 bases line up with TRBD2. This CDR3 has 17 residues. V lost 1 base and J lost 2; bases outside the gene matches: 5. Germline CDR1 and CDR2: LGHNA and YSLEER. The CDR3 loop reads CASSQVRTSGAYNEQFF. The CDR3, as DNA: TGCGCCAGCAGCCAAGTCCGGACTAGCGGAGCCTACAATGAGCAGTTCTTC.

The chain carries TRBV5-1 and TRBJ2-1; D is unresolved. Germline CDR1 SGHRS, CDR2 YFSETQ. The V gene lost 1 base and the J gene lost 0 bases, with 8 bases spanning the gap. The CDR3 covers 15 residues. DNA of the CDR3: TGCGCCAGCAGCTTGCCGGTTAGCTCCTACAATGAGCAGTTCTTC. Translating gives CASSLPVSSYNEQFF.

J is TRBJ2-7 and V is TRBV6-1, with 9 bases that match TRBD2. This CDR3 has 14 residues. V lost 7 bases, J lost 5 bases, and 9 bases stayed unmatched. Per germline, CDR1 MNHNS and CDR2 SASEGT. CDR3 bases: TGTGCCAGCACCCCTAGCGGGATTCTCCACGAGCAGTACTTC. Its translation is CASTPSGILHEQYF.